These 15 T cell receptor beta chains originate from one sample sequenced in a study of blood T cell repertoires in COVID-19. TCRdb's table, derived via immunoSEQ multiplex PCR, lists solely in-frame clones and lacks some. The table includes approximately 250,000 clones, 83% detected once. Sequenced sample: peripheral blood. The receptors were gathered from a human donor in a cohort sampled during active COVID-19.

This chain uses TRBV28 with TRBJ2-1; 8 bases align to TRBD2. The germline gives CDR1 MDHEN, CDR2 SYDVKM. V was clipped by 7 bases and J by 3 bases; unmatched bases: 8. CDR3 length: 15 amino acids. The CDR3 spells CASTSGGEVYNEQFF. CDR3 coding DNA: TGTGCCAGCACCTCCGGGGGGGAGGTCTACAATGAGCAGTTCTTC. Complete variable domain (other parts from reference TRBV28 and TRBJ2-1): DVKVTQSSRYLVKRTGEKVFLECVQDMDHENMFWYRQDPGLGLRLIYFSYDVKMKEKGDIPEGYSVSREKKERFSLILESASTNQTSMYLCASTSGGEVYNEQFFGPGTRLTVL.

The rearrangement joins TRBV9 to TRBJ2-2, with D maybe TRBD2 (5 bases). V lost 0 bases to trimming and J lost 7 bases, with 7 bases between them. Germline V gene sequence: CDR1 SGDLS, CDR2 YYNGEE. The CDR3 consists of 13 residues. Written as DNA, the CDR3 is TGTGCCAGCAGCGTAGGCAGCGGCGGGGAGCTGTTTTTT. It translates to CASSVGSGGELFF.

The chain combines TRBV15 with TRBJ1-1, with 8 bases aligning to TRBD1. The V segment lost 5 bases and the J segment 0 bases; nucleotides outside the gene matches: 17. CDR3 size: 19 residues. CDR1 and CDR2 (germline): LNHNV, YYDKDF (reference sequence). CDR3 region: CATSPTRTGRLRVNTEAFF. DNA for the CDR3: TGTGCCACCAGCCCCACGCGGACAGGGCGGCTTCGTGTGAACACTGAAGCTTTCTTT.

The chain has TRBV18 and TRBJ2-4; no clear D gene. This CDR3 contains 14 residues. Germline V gene data show CDR1 as KGHSH and CDR2 as LQKENI. V was cut by 0 bases and J by 7 bases, with 10 bases left in between. The CDR3 DNA reads TGTGCCAGCTCACCACCCCCAGGAACGAACATTCAGTACTTC. Translating gives CASSPPPGTNIQYF.

The CDR3 here is CSASEGQGRHETQYF. DNA of the CDR3: TGCAGTGCTAGTGAGGGACAGGGGCGTCACGAGACCCAGTACTTC. The V gene is TRBV20-1, the J gene TRBJ2-5; TRBD1 matches at 10 bases. V shed 3 bases, J shed 5 bases, and the junction held 9 bases outside the gene matches. Germline loops: CDR1 DFQATT, CDR2 SNEGSKA (reference sequence). The CDR3 consists of 15 residues.

A few counts support this clone. This chain uses TRBV4-1 with TRBJ1-1, with D tentatively TRBD1 (5 bases). This CDR3 region has 15 residues. The germline gives CDR1 MGHRA, CDR2 YSYEKL. Trimming removed 3 bases at V and 1 base at J, with 12 bases between. The CDR3 protein is CASSQLNGGNTEAFF. As DNA, the CDR3 is TGCGCCAGCAGCCAGCTGAACGGGGGGAACACTGAAGCTTTCTTT.

This clone was recorded once. The chain couples TRBV27 to TRBJ1-6; no reliable D call. The CDR3 runs 15 residues. The germline gives CDR1 MNHEY, CDR2 SMNVEV (reference sequence). Trimming cost V 3 bases and J 7 bases, with 13 bases left between them. The CDR3 reads CASSLEGRGNSPLHF. CDR3 bases: TGTGCCAGCAGTTTGGAAGGTAGAGGGAATTCACCCCTCCACTTT.

The CDR3 DNA follows: TGTGCCAGCAGCTTAGGGGGCCCGCAAGAGACCCAGTACTTC. Translation: CASSLGGPQETQYF. The chain is built from TRBV7-2 and TRBJ2-5; a weak D match, TRBD1 (5 bases). This CDR3 comprises 14 residues. V lost 1 base and J lost 2, with 8 bases in between. The V gene's germline CDR1 is SGHTA and CDR2 FQGNSA.

DNA of the CDR3: TGTGCCAGCAGCCAAGCCACAGCCACAGATACGCAGTATTTT. Protein sequence: CASSQATATDTQYF. V and J are TRBV3-1 (or the pseudogene TRBV3-2) and TRBJ2-3, with D unresolved. Trimming took 1 base from V and 2 from J, leaving 7 bases between them. Germline V gene lookup returns CDR1 LGHDT and CDR2 YNNKEL (reference sequence). This CDR3 is 14 amino acids long.

This sequence joins TRBV6-5 and TRBJ2-7; unclear D gene. The CDR3 sequence is 13 residues long. The ends were cut back, 6 bases at V and 0 bases at J, with 9 bases in the middle. CDR1 is MNHEY and CDR2 is SVGAGI in the germline V gene. CDR3 nucleotide sequence: TGTGCCAGCAGCCGCAGTCCCTCCTACGAGCAGTACTTC. Translated: CASSRSPSYEQYF.

The chain uses TRBV28 and TRBJ2-7, with 7 bases matching TRBD1. The CDR3 extends over 14 amino acids. J lost 5 bases, V lost 5 bases, and 9 bases had no gene match. Looked up from germline, CDR1 is MDHEN and CDR2 is SYDVKM. The CDR3 DNA reads TGTGCCAGCAGTACCGGGACAGCTAAGGACGAGCAGTACTTC. Encoded protein: CASSTGTAKDEQYF.

V and J are TRBV6-5 and TRBJ1-3, with D possibly being TRBD1 (6 bases). V was cut by 5 bases and J by 0 bases, with 11 bases left in between. The CDR3 covers 15 residues. From germline, CDR1 is MNHEY and CDR2 SVGAGI. CDR3 nucleotide sequence: TGTGCCAGCAGTCCGACAGGATACTCTGGAAACACCATATATTTT. This gives the protein CASSPTGYSGNTIYF.

The sample holds one count of this clone. The CDR3 DNA reads TGTGCCAGCACCTCGTCGGGACAGGCTCGAAGCGAGCAGTTCTTC. It codes for CASTSSGQARSEQFF. The chain uses TRBV11-1 and TRBJ2-1; 8 positions agree with TRBD1. Germline loops: CDR1 SGHAT, CDR2 FQDESV (reference sequence). Losses at the gene ends were 7 bases for V and 10 bases for J; bases not matched to a gene: 15. The CDR3 runs 15 residues.

The gene calls are TRBV4-1 and TRBJ1-1; weak D call: TRBD1 (5 bases). V gave up 3 bases and J gave up 0 bases, with 8 bases separating them. Germline assignment: CDR1 MGHRA and CDR2 YSYEKL. The CDR3 has 14 residues. This CDR3 is CASSQEQVNTEAFF. In DNA form, the CDR3 reads TGCGCCAGCAGCCAGGAACAGGTGAACACTGAAGCTTTCTTT.

The V and J genes are TRBV5-1 and TRBJ1-4, with 9 bases aligning to TRBD1. In germline, CDR1 is SGHRS, CDR2 YFSETQ. Losses at the gene ends were 2 bases for V and 8 bases for J; bases not matched to a gene: 7. This CDR3 is built from 15 residues. CDR3 sequence (DNA): TGCGCCAGCAGCTTAACAGGGGGCGCGGAAGAAAAACTGTTTTTT. It yields the protein CASSLTGGAEEKLFF.